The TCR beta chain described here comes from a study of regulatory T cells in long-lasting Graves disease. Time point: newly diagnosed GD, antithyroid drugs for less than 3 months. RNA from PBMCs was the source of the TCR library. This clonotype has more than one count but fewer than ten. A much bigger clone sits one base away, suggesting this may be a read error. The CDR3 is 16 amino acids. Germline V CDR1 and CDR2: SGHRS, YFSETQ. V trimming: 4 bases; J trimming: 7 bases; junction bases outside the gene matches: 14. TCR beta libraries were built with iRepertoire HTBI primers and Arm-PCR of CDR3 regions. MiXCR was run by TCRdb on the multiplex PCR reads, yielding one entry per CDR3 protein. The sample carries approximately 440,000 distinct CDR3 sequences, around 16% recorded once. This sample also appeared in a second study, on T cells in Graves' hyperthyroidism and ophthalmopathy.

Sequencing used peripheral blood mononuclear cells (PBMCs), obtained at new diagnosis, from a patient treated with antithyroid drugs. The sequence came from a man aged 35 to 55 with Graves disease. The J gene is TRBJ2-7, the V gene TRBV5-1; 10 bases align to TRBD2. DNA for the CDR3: TGCGCCAGCAGCCTGACCAGCGGGAGGGCCCCGGGTGAGCAGTACTTC. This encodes CASSLTSGRAPGEQYF.